Below, 6 T cell receptor beta chains from the same sample are listed, as sequenced in a study of blood T cell repertoires in COVID-19. TCRdb's table, derived via immunoSEQ multiplex PCR, lists solely in-frame clones and lacks some. The data contain roughly 200,000 clones, approximately 86% of them singletons. The sample was PBMCs or T cells enriched from blood (not recorded which). These TCRs come from a woman aged 25 to 39 who had been exposed to COVID-19.

The CDR3 sequence: CASVGRAEAFF. The CDR3 nucleotides read TGTGCCAGTGTGGGCAGGGCCGAAGCTTTCTTT. The chain has TRBV2 and TRBJ1-1; TRBD1 might be the D (5 bases). Deletions cut 9 bases from V and 8 bases from J, with 13 bases between. Per the germline V gene, CDR1 is SNHLY and CDR2 is FYNNEI. The CDR3 runs to 11 residues.

The gene calls are TRBV7-9 and TRBJ1-1, with D possibly matching TRBD1 (6 bases). This CDR3 contains 15 residues. Trimming stripped 7 bases from V and 0 bases from J, with 15 bases between. Per germline, CDR1 SEHNR and CDR2 FQNEAQ (reference sequence). The CDR3 region has the DNA TGTGCCAGCACGGGCCTAGGGGGAATGAACACTGAAGCTTTCTTT. Translation: CASTGLGGMNTEAFF. Drawing the rest from reference TRBV7-9 and TRBJ1-1, the complete variable domain is DTGVSQNPRHKITKRGQNVTFRCDPISEHNRLYWYRQTLGQGPEFLTYFQNEAQLEKSRLLSDRFSAERPKGSFSTLEIQRTEQGDSAMYLCASTGLGGMNTEAFFGQGTRLTVV.

The chain combines TRBV2 with TRBJ2-1, with a weak D call TRBD2 (6 bases). Germline loops: CDR1 SNHLY, CDR2 FYNNEI. The CDR3 length is 16 residues. V lost 0 bases and J 4 bases, leaving 13 bases between the germline ends. The CDR3 nucleotides read TGTGCCAGCAGTGAAGCCCCCGGGGGAACTTACAATGAGCAGTTCTTC. It translates to CASSEAPGGTYNEQFF.

The chain uses TRBV19 and TRBJ2-2, with TRBD1 identical over 7 bases. The germline CDR1 and CDR2 sequences are LNHDA and SQIVND (reference sequence). The CDR3 has 15 amino acids. V shed 7 bases and J 0 bases; nucleotides not matched to a gene: 5. The chain's CDR3 is CASTSGTANTGELFF. The CDR3 coding sequence is TGTGCCAGTACCTCAGGGACAGCGAACACCGGGGAGCTGTTTTTT.

V and J are TRBV9 and TRBJ2-1; 11 nucleotides match TRBD2. J was trimmed by 6 bases and V by 3 bases; bases with no gene match: 5. From germline, CDR1 is SGDLS and CDR2 YYNGEE. The length of the CDR3 is 15 residues. The CDR3, as DNA: TGTGCCAGCAGCGGGTTAGCGGGGGGGCTCAATGAGCAGTTCTTC. Translated: CASSGLAGGLNEQFF. The full variable domain, its missing parts supplied by reference TRBV9 and TRBJ2-1, is DSGVTQTPKHLITATGQRVTLRCSPRSGDLSVYWYQQSLDQGLQFLIQYYNGEERAKGNILERFSAQQFPDLHSELNLSSLELGDSALYFCASSGLAGGLNEQFFGPGTRLTVL.

The chain employs TRBV15 and TRBJ2-3; TRBD1 is a possible D gene (6 bases). The V end lost 0 bases, the J end lost 5 bases, and 12 bases lay between the germline ends. The CDR3 covers 15 residues. Germline CDR1 is LNHNV and CDR2 is YYDKDF (reference sequence). The DNA for the CDR3 is TGTGCCACCAGCAGAGATCAAGGGGGAGAAGATACGCAGTATTTT. Protein sequence: CATSRDQGGEDTQYF. Full variable domain (missing parts from reference TRBV15 and TRBJ2-3): DAMVIQNPRYQVTQFGKPVTLSCSQTLNHNVMYWYQQKSSQAPKLLFHYYDKDFNNEADTPDNFQSRRPNTSFCFLDIRSPGLGDTAMYLCATSRDQGGEDTQYFGPGTRLTVL.